The rows below give T cell receptor beta chains drawn from one sample of a study of cytomegalovirus exposure and HLA in healthy donors. Using immunoSEQ multiplex PCR, the repertoire was profiled, and TCRdb retains in-frame clones only, with some absent. The repertoire holds roughly 280,000 clones, with 72% as singletons. The sequencing input was PBMCs. These receptors all stem from a female donor in good health and CMV-seronegative. Both conserved end residues are part of each CDR3. The D gene is left open where the match is weak. Clone size is stated in some rows and not others, as once, few, many or a class when expanded.

CDR3 DNA,CDR3 protein,D gene,clone size,J gene,V gene
TGTGCCATCGGACAGGGGGGAAACACCATATATTTT,CAIGQGGNTIYF,TRBD1,NA,TRBJ1-3,TRBV2
TGTGCCAGTAGACGCGACAGTGGTGGTAGCAATCAGCCCCAGCATTTT,CASRRDSGGSNQPQHF,NA,NA,TRBJ1-5,TRBV19
TGTGCCAGCAGCTTAGGGGGGACTAGCGGGAGGAGGAGCGAGCAGTACTTC,CASSLGGTSGRRSEQYF,TRBD2,NA,TRBJ2-7,TRBV7-9
TGTGCCAGCTCACTCATAGCGGGAGTGGGGGGCGAGCAGTACTTC,CASSLIAGVGGEQYF,TRBD2,NA,TRBJ2-7,TRBV18
TGTGCCAGCAGTGCCCAAGCGGACAATCAGCCCCAGCATTTT,CASSAQADNQPQHF,NA,few,TRBJ1-5,TRBV6-5
TGTGCCTGGGGGCCGGCAGGCCTTTCTAACACTGAAGCTTTCTTT,CAWGPAGLSNTEAFF,NA,once,TRBJ1-1,TRBV30
TGCGCCAGCAGCCAAGGAACTAGAGAAGAGACCCAGTACTTC,CASSQGTREETQYF,NA,once,TRBJ2-5,TRBV4-1
TGTGCCAGCCAGGGACTAGCGGGAGGCCGTCGGGGAGATACGCAGTATTTT,CASQGLAGGRRGDTQYF,TRBD2,NA,TRBJ2-3,TRBV11-2
TGTGCCAGCAGCAAGGACAGGGGACCCTTCTACGAGCAGTACTTC,CASSKDRGPFYEQYF,TRBD1,NA,TRBJ2-7,TRBV7-6
TGTGCCAGCAGCTCATCATCCTATGGCTACACCTTC,CASSSSSYGYTF,NA,NA,TRBJ1-2,TRBV11-3
TGTGCCAGCAGTCGGACTAGCGGTCATGAGCAGTTCTTC,CASSRTSGHEQFF,TRBD2,NA,TRBJ2-1,TRBV6-1
TGTGCCAGTAATCAGTCAGGGGGCAGAGGCAATCAGCCCCAGCATTTT,CASNQSGGRGNQPQHF,TRBD1,NA,TRBJ1-5,TRBV19
TGTGCCAGCAGGACCTCTTCCGGGACACGGGAGGACGAGCAGTACTTC,CASRTSSGTREDEQYF,NA,NA,TRBJ2-7,TRBV5-4
TGTGCCAGCAGTCGACTAGCGGGACGGGGCCAAGAGACCCAGTACTTC,CASSRLAGRGQETQYF,TRBD2,NA,TRBJ2-5,TRBV6-6
TGTGCCACCAGCAGATCTGGCGGGACAGGGGATGAGCAGTTCTTC,CATSRSGGTGDEQFF,TRBD1,once,TRBJ2-1,TRBV15
TGCGCCAGCAGCCAAGATACGGGAGGTACCTATGGCTACACCTTC,CASSQDTGGTYGYTF,NA,once,TRBJ1-2,TRBV4-1
TGTGCCAGTAGTATTATAGGGGCCGTGAACACTGAAGCTTTCTTT,CASSIIGAVNTEAFF,NA,NA,TRBJ1-1,TRBV19
TGTGCCAGCAGCGTAGAACTAGCGACTAACAATGAGCAGTTCTTC,CASSVELATNNEQFF,TRBD2,NA,TRBJ2-1,TRBV9
TGTGCCAGCTCACCACCGGAAGGACAGGGGTATCAGCCCCAGCATTTT,CASSPPEGQGYQPQHF,TRBD1,NA,TRBJ1-5,TRBV18
TGTGCCAGCAGTTCCCGGGACAGCTTACCCACCGGGGAGCTGTTTTTT,CASSSRDSLPTGELFF,TRBD1,NA,TRBJ2-2,TRBV27
TGTGCCATCAAGGGGGCGGCGGGCCAAGGCACAGATACGCAGTATTTT,CAIKGAAGQGTDTQYF,TRBD1,NA,TRBJ2-3,TRBV10-3
TGTGCCAGCAGCTTACGGCGGGGGGAGGGGTTCCGTTACGAGCAGTACTTC,CASSLRRGEGFRYEQYF,TRBD2,NA,TRBJ2-7,TRBV7-4
TGTGCCAGCAGTTCGGCTAGCGGAGCCTACAATGAGCAGTTCTTC,CASSSASGAYNEQFF,TRBD2,NA,TRBJ2-1,TRBV28
TGTGCCAGCTCACCGGGAGACGCATCGGGGGGCGAAAAACTGTTTTTT,CASSPGDASGGEKLFF,NA,few,TRBJ1-4,TRBV18
TGTGCCAGCAGCGAGAGACAGACGAACACCGGGGAGCTGTTTTTT,CASSERQTNTGELFF,NA,NA,TRBJ2-2,TRBV11-3
TGTGCCAGCAGCTTGGTGAGGGGGGAAGCTTTCTTT,CASSLVRGEAFF,NA,few,TRBJ1-1,TRBV5-8
TGTGCCAGCAGCCCTGGGGTAGGGGGATTAGGGTACAATGAGCAGTTCTTC,CASSPGVGGLGYNEQFF,NA,NA,TRBJ2-1,TRBV7-3
TGTGCCAGCAGCTTACTTCGAAGCGGGAGGGAGGGGTCCTACAATGAGCAGTTCTTC,CASSLLRSGREGSYNEQFF,TRBD2,NA,TRBJ2-1,TRBV11-3
TGTGCCAGCAGCTTAGGGACAGGGAAGCTCAACAATGAGCAGTTCTTC,CASSLGTGKLNNEQFF,TRBD1,NA,TRBJ2-1,TRBV11-3
TGTGCCAGCAGCCAAGATATTAGCGGGGGGGCCAATGAGCAGTTCTTC,CASSQDISGGANEQFF,TRBD2,NA,TRBJ2-1,TRBV14
TGCGCCAGCAGCTTACTAGGGAAGGAAACTGAAGCTTTCTTT,CASSLLGKETEAFF,NA,NA,TRBJ1-1,TRBV5-1
TGTGCCAGCAGCAACCTCAATCGGCCCACCACTAGCGGGAGGGCCCGGGAGGAGCAGTACTTC,CASSNLNRPTTSGRAREEQYF,NA,NA,TRBJ2-7,TRBV21-1
TGTGCCAGTAGTAGGAAAGGACACAATCAGCCCCAGCATTTT,CASSRKGHNQPQHF,NA,NA,TRBJ1-5,TRBV19
TGTGCCAGCAGTCGACAGGGTAGTAACACTGAAGCTTTCTTT,CASSRQGSNTEAFF,TRBD1,NA,TRBJ1-1,TRBV2
TGTGCCAGCAGCCCCGGACAGGGGCCCGGAGAGACCCAGTACTTC,CASSPGQGPGETQYF,TRBD1,once,TRBJ2-5,TRBV7-2
TGCGCCAGCAGCGGGCACAATGAGCAGTTCTTC,CASSGHNEQFF,NA,NA,TRBJ2-1,TRBV4-1
TGTGCCAGCAGCCCCGGGATAGAGGAGTTCTTC,CASSPGIEEFF,NA,NA,TRBJ2-1,TRBV11-2
TGTGCCAGCAGCCTACAGGGAAGGAGCAATCAGCCCCAGCATTTT,CASSLQGRSNQPQHF,NA,NA,TRBJ1-5,TRBV28
TGCGCCAGCAGACAGGAACTCTCGAATGAAAAACTGTTTTTT,CASRQELSNEKLFF,NA,few,TRBJ1-4,TRBV5-1
TGTGCCAGCAGCCGGGTATCCTTAACCTACGAGCAGTACTTC,CASSRVSLTYEQYF,NA,few,TRBJ2-7,TRBV7-8
TGTGCCAGTAGTGCCCGACAGGGGGCAGGGGAGACCCAGTACTTC,CASSARQGAGETQYF,TRBD1,NA,TRBJ2-5,TRBV19
TGTGCCAGCCAGAAGAACGAGGGCCTCAATCAGCCCCAGCATTTT,CASQKNEGLNQPQHF,NA,NA,TRBJ1-5,TRBV10-3
TGTGCCAGCAGGCTTGGGAGCTTGGAGACCCAGTACTTC,CASRLGSLETQYF,NA,NA,TRBJ2-5,TRBV7-9
TGTGCCAGCAGTCAAAGACTAGCGGGAGGACGCGAGCAGTACTTC,CASSQRLAGGREQYF,TRBD2,NA,TRBJ2-7,TRBV27
TGTGCCAGCAGCGTAGCGAGGGCTACCTCCTACAATGAGCAGTTCTTC,CASSVARATSYNEQFF,NA,few,TRBJ2-1,TRBV9
TGTGCCAGCGGGCTAACTAGCGGGAACACCGGGGAGCTGTTTTTT,CASGLTSGNTGELFF,TRBD2,NA,TRBJ2-2,TRBV7-9
TGTGCCAGCAGTGGACAGGGTACGGTCGGAGCTTTCTTT,CASSGQGTVGAFF,TRBD1,few,TRBJ1-1,TRBV2
TGTGCCAGCAGTCGATCCGGGACACCTCTTCCCGGGGAGCTGTTTTTT,CASSRSGTPLPGELFF,NA,NA,TRBJ2-2,TRBV27
TGTGCCAGTACTTCACTCTACCAGGGGCAACGGGAAAAACTGTTTTTT,CASTSLYQGQREKLFF,NA,few,TRBJ1-4,TRBV19
TGTGCCAGCTCACCACCACGGACAGTCTCACCCTACAATGAGCAGTTCTTC,CASSPPRTVSPYNEQFF,NA,NA,TRBJ2-1,TRBV18